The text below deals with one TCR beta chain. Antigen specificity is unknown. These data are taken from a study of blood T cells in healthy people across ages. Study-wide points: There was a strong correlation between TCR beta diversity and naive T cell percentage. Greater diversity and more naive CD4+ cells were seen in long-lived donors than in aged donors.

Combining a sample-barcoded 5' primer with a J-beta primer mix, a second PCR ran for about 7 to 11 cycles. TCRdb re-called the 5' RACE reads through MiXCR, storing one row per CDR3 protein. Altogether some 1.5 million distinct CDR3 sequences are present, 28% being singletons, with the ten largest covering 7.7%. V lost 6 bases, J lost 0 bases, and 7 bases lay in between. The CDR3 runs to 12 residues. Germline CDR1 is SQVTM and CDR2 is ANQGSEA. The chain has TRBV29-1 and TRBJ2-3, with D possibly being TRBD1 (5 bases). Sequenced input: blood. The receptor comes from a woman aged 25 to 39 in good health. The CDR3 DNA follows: TGCAGCGTGGGGCCAAGCACAGATACGCAGTATTTT. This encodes CSVGPSTDTQYF.